The clone carrying this T cell receptor (beta chain) has just one count. TCRdb keeps only in-frame clones here, not all; method: immunoSEQ multiplex PCR. The repertoire holds some 90,000 clones, with roughly 84% as singletons. The data originate from a study of T cell responses to AZD1222 COVID-19 vaccine. Germline CDR1 and CDR2: SNHLY and FYNNEI. The V and J ends lost 6 bases and 2 bases respectively, with 11 bases between them. CDR3 size: 14 residues. This chain uses TRBV2 with TRBJ1-5; D remains unclear. The input for sequencing was peripheral blood, taken on day 0 of AZD1222 vaccination. This TCR came from an adult in good health. This CDR3 reads CASRTGVRNQPQHF. CDR3 nucleotide sequence: TGTGCCAGCAGGACCGGGGTTCGCAATCAGCCCCAGCATTTT.